This passage covers 23 T cell receptor beta chains from one sample sequenced in a study of T cells in Graves' hyperthyroidism and ophthalmopathy. It was RNA transcripts that yielded the amplified TCR beta CDR3 regions. Researchers ran a first-round RT-PCR on the TCR CDR3 using the HTBI primer set. TCRdb passed the multiplex PCR reads through MiXCR, listing each CDR3 protein once. The sample consists of 600,000 to 900,000 distinct CDR3 sequences, about a sixth of them appearing once. Sequenced input: blood. These receptors were taken from a man aged 18 to 29 with Graves' hyperthyroidism.

This clonotype was counted at least ten times. This chain links TRBV29-1 with TRBJ2-5; no reliable D call. Trimming cost V 2 bases and J 4 bases, with 11 bases left between them. The germline gives CDR1 SQVTM, CDR2 ANQGSEA. The CDR3 consists of 13 residues. CDR3 DNA sequence: TGCAGCGTTGAAAAGGTGGCAGGAGAGACCCAGTACTTC. This encodes CSVEKVAGETQYF.

This clonotype was detected ten times or more. This chain uses TRBV28 with TRBJ2-1; no reliable D call. Looked up from germline, CDR1 is MDHEN and CDR2 is SYDVKM. The CDR3 totals 16 residues. Trimming took off 4 bases at V and 5 bases at J, with 18 bases between the two ends. Here the CDR3 DNA reads TGTGCCAGCAGTTCAGCCAGGAGCAAGACTCACAATGAGCAGTTCTTC. Protein product: CASSSARSKTHNEQFF.

This clonotype was observed many times. The chain uses TRBV2 and TRBJ1-2; D is ambiguous. The CDR3 runs to 12 residues. V was cut by 7 bases and J by 2 bases, with 8 bases left in between. Germline CDR1 SNHLY, CDR2 FYNNEI. In nucleotides, the CDR3 is TGTGCCAGCACAAAGGGAAACTATGGCTACACCTTC. It codes for CASTKGNYGYTF.

At least ten counts were recorded for this clonotype. This chain uses TRBV11-1 with TRBJ2-1; 8 nucleotides line up with TRBD1. Germline lookup yields CDR1 SGHAT and CDR2 FQDESV (reference sequence). CDR3 length equals 14 residues. Germline trimming cut 1 base from V and 6 bases from J; bases unmatched to any gene: 2. The CDR3 here is CASSLGTGLNEQFF. The CDR3 DNA reads as TGTGCCAGCAGCTTAGGGACAGGGCTCAATGAGCAGTTCTTC.

This clonotype was seen a handful of times. The rearrangement uses TRBV7-9 and TRBJ2-6; 7 positions agree with TRBD1. This CDR3 has 17 residues. Germline V lookup: CDR1 SEHNR, CDR2 FQNEAQ (reference sequence). Trimming took 3 bases from V and 1 from J; bases not matched to a gene: 6. The CDR3 nucleotides are TGTGCCAGCAGCTTTGGGACAGTGGCATCTGGGGCCAACGTCCTGACTTTC. Protein: CASSFGTVASGANVLTF.

This clonotype came up many times. The CDR3 is CASSFRGATNEKLFF. The CDR3, as DNA: TGTGCCAGCAGTTTCAGGGGTGCAACTAATGAAAAACTGTTTTTT. V is TRBV12-3 or TRBV12-4 and J is TRBJ1-4, with D tentatively TRBD1 (6 bases). This CDR3 spans 15 amino acids. The V and J ends lost 3 bases and 0 bases respectively, with 8 bases between them.

The sample holds a few counts of this clonotype. One end of the junction fails to match germline, which may point to a read error. The chain has TRBV19 and TRBJ2-5; 14 nucleotides align to TRBD2. The CDR3 has 17 residues. The V gene's germline CDR1 is LNHDA and CDR2 SQIVND (reference sequence). The CDR3 region has the DNA TGTGCCAGTAGTCCTTGGACTAGCGGGAGGAGCCAAGAGACCCAGTACTTT. This codes for CASSPWTSGRSQETQYF.

This clonotype was counted a few times. The chain links TRBV2 to TRBJ2-1; D perhaps matches TRBD1 (6 bases). Trimming cost V 7 bases and J 5 bases, with 9 bases left between them. Germline loops: CDR1 SNHLY, CDR2 FYNNEI. This CDR3 is built from 12 residues. The CDR3 spells CASMGQHNEQFF. CDR3 nucleotides: TGTGCCAGCATGGGACAACACAATGAGCAGTTCTTC.

This clonotype was counted at least ten times. The rearrangement joins TRBV3-1 to TRBJ1-2, with 7 bases identical to TRBD1. Germline V gene sequence: CDR1 LGHDT, CDR2 YNNKEL (reference sequence). V was clipped by 4 bases and J by 8 bases; unmatched bases: 10. The CDR3 consists of 14 residues. The CDR3 DNA is TGTGCCAGCAGCCGGCAAACAGGGGTCGAAGGCTACACCTTC. Amino acids: CASSRQTGVEGYTF.

This chain connects TRBV24-1 to TRBJ1-1, with D possibly TRBD1 on 6 matching bases. Trimming removed 1 base at V and 11 bases at J, with 10 bases between. From germline, CDR1 is KGHDR and CDR2 SFDVKD. The CDR3 runs to 12 residues. The CDR3 region has the DNA TGTGCCACCAGTGATTTCACAGGGATGGCTTTCTTT. Translating gives CATSDFTGMAFF.

The J gene is TRBJ2-6, the V gene TRBV20-1, with 10 nucleotides matching TRBD1. V lost 6 bases and J lost 0; bases outside the gene matches: 14. Germline V gene data show CDR1 as DFQATT and CDR2 as SNEGSKA (reference sequence). This CDR3 is 19 amino acids long. The CDR3 DNA reads as TGCAGTGCGCCTGTTCTCGGACAGGGGGTCCCCTCTGGGGCCAACGTCCTGACTTTC. This gives the protein CSAPVLGQGVPSGANVLTF.

This clonotype appeared many times. The V gene is TRBV10-3, the J gene TRBJ2-7; TRBD2 is a possible D gene (5 bases). This CDR3 comprises 16 residues. The V and J ends lost 0 bases and 2 bases respectively, with 14 bases between them. Germline CDR1 ENHRY, CDR2 SYGVKD. This chain's CDR3 is CAISESRALAAYEQYF. As DNA, the CDR3 is TGTGCCATCAGTGAGTCGAGGGCCCTCGCGGCCTACGAGCAGTACTTC.

Only a few counts were recorded for this clonotype. The V and J genes are TRBV28 and TRBJ2-7, with D perhaps TRBD1 (5 bases). The V and J ends lost 10 bases and 4 bases respectively, with 11 bases between them. CDR3 size: 11 residues. CDR1 is MDHEN, CDR2 SYDVKM, per germline. CDR3 DNA sequence: TGTGCCACCACAGGAAATTACGAGCAGTACTTC. Its protein product is CATTGNYEQYF.

The rearrangement joins TRBV7-9 to TRBJ2-5, with a tentative D call TRBD2 (5 bases). Germline CDR1 reads SEHNR; CDR2 reads FQNEAQ (reference sequence). V shed 3 bases and J shed 7 bases, with 18 bases lying between them. The CDR3 totals 15 residues. CDR3: CASSFDQLGEGTQYF. The CDR3 coding sequence is TGTGCCAGCAGCTTCGACCAACTGGGAGAAGGGACCCAGTACTTC.

A word on this clonotype: One base away lies a much larger clone, so this may be a sequencing read error. The chain uses TRBV12-5 and TRBJ2-3, with unresolved D. The CDR3 sequence is 14 residues long. CDR1 and CDR2 from the germline V gene are LGHNT and FRNRAP. This CDR3 is CDSGPRADIDTQYF. The CDR3 coding sequence is TGTGATAGTGGTCCACGGGCAGACATCGATACGCAGTATTTT.

CDR3 sequence (DNA): TGTGCCAGCAGTGCTGACAGGGGTGATCAGCCCCAGCATTTT. Translating it yields CASSADRGDQPQHF. This rearrangement joins TRBV2 to TRBJ1-5; TRBD1 matches 8 bases. J gave up 5 bases and V 4 bases, and 4 bases lay outside the gene matches. The CDR3 covers 14 residues. CDR1 SNHLY and CDR2 FYNNEI come from the germline V gene.

This clonotype was observed many times. The CDR3 here is CASSLAGVMNTEAFF. The CDR3, as DNA: TGTGCCAGCAGCTTAGCGGGGGTCATGAACACTGAAGCTTTCTTT. This chain links TRBV7-6 with TRBJ1-1, with D possibly matching TRBD1 (5 bases). Germline CDR1 and CDR2: SGHVS and FNYEAQ. Trimming removed 0 bases from V and 0 bases from J, with 8 bases in between. There are 15 residues in the CDR3.

This clonotype was found a few times. The chain combines TRBV28 with TRBJ2-4; 8 positions agree with TRBD2. The junction had 6 bases not matched to a gene; V was cut back by 6 bases and J by 2 bases. The CDR3 covers 15 residues. Germline V gene data show CDR1 as MDHEN and CDR2 as SYDVKM. The CDR3 nucleotides read TGTGCCAGCAGGGATAGCGGGATGTCCAAAAACATTCAGTACTTC. Its protein is CASRDSGMSKNIQYF.

This clonotype was recorded at least ten times. V is TRBV7-9 and J is TRBJ2-2; 8 nucleotides agree with TRBD2. Germline CDR1 SEHNR, CDR2 FQNEAQ (reference sequence). The junction had 7 bases not matched to a gene; V was cut back by 6 bases and J by 4 bases. The CDR3 consists of 15 residues. The CDR3, as DNA: TGTGCCAGCAGTTGGAAAGCGGGAGTCACCGGGGAGCTGTTTTTT. It yields the protein CASSWKAGVTGELFF.

The rearrangement links TRBV6-1 to TRBJ2-7; possible D gene TRBD2, 6 bases. Per the germline V gene, CDR1 is MNHNS and CDR2 is SASEGT. The CDR3 has 15 amino acids. Trimming pared 6 bases from V and 2 bases from J, leaving 17 bases between. The CDR3 loop reads CASRLAAVGPYEQYF. The CDR3 DNA is TGTGCCAGCAGATTAGCGGCCGTAGGGCCCTACGAGCAGTACTTC.

This clonotype occurred many times. The chain has TRBV5-4 and TRBJ2-3; D not certain. V was shortened by 4 bases and J by 6 bases, with 18 bases between the two germline ends. Germline V gene lookup returns CDR1 SGHNT and CDR2 YYREEE (reference sequence). The CDR3 contains 15 residues. In DNA form, the CDR3 reads TGTGCCAGCAGCCTATCGACCCGGTCGGAGGATACGCAGTATTTT. It translates to CASSLSTRSEDTQYF.

This chain connects TRBV5-6 to TRBJ1-2; D unresolved. V was clipped by 2 bases and J by 1 base, with 9 bases between them. This CDR3 is 14 amino acids long. In germline, CDR1 is SGHDT, CDR2 YYEEEE. CDR3 coding DNA: TGTGCCAGCAGCTTAGCGGACCTTAACTATGGCTACACCTTC. Translation gives CASSLADLNYGYTF.

This clonotype showed up just a few times. The chain is built from TRBV7-6 and TRBJ2-3, with TRBD2 identical over 10 bases. CDR1 and CDR2 (germline): SGHVS, FNYEAQ. The CDR3 length is 15 residues. Trimming took 6 bases from V and 4 from J; bases not matched to a gene: 7. In DNA form, the CDR3 reads TGTGCCAGCAGTTCGGTAGCGGGAGGACCAGATACGCAGTATTTT. Translation: CASSSVAGGPDTQYF. Complete variable domain (other parts from reference TRBV7-6 and TRBJ2-3): GAGVSQSPRYKVTKRGQDVALRCDPISGHVSLYWYRQALGQGPEFLTYFNYEAQQDKSGLPNDRFSAERPEGSISTLTIQRTEQRDSAMYRCASSSVAGGPDTQYFGPGTRLTVL.